The source of this TCR beta chain is a study of a mutant IDH1 vaccine in newly diagnosed glioma. On the study more broadly: Across weeks 1, 3, 5, 7, 11, 15, 19 and 23, patients received a vaccination each time, eight in all. Pretreatment consisted of radiotherapy, temozolomide, or both, with most receiving both. The sex distribution of treated patients was about 60% male and around 40% female, with a mean age of around 40 years.

Germline values: CDR1 MNHNY, CDR2 SVGAGI (reference sequence). The V end lost 5 bases, the J end lost 7 bases, and 16 bases lay between the germline ends. The CDR3 is made up of 14 amino acids. Concerning this clone itself: Its antigen is not identified.

The time point here: week 11, during vaccination. Every vaccination contained 300 ug of the mutant IDH1 20-mer peptide and was paired with topical imiquimod. The donors' diagnosis was new WHO grade 3 or 4 astrocytoma that was IDH1-mutant and ATRX-lost. Profiled with immunoSEQ multiplex PCR; TCRdb holds only in-frame clones, not every one. The sample records over 55,000 clones, approximately 89% being singletons. V usage is TRBV6-6 and J usage is TRBJ2-3; TRBD2 is a possible D gene (6 bases). This sequence was found in a man aged 35 to 55 with glioma. The sequenced sample was PBMCs, obtained from a glioma patient whose treatment included an IDH1 peptide vaccine. The CDR3 loop reads CASSAGLRPNTQYF. The CDR3 nucleotides are TGTGCCAGCAGTGCGGGACTTCGTCCCAATACGCAGTATTTT.